The rows below give T cell receptor beta chains drawn from one sample of a study of T cells in Graves' hyperthyroidism and ophthalmopathy. TCRdb redid the calling of the multiplex PCR reads with MiXCR, one entry per CDR3 protein. The sample has roughly 380,000 distinct CDR3 sequences, more than 11% seen once; the top ten hold approximately 10%. The sequenced sample consisted of blood. These receptors originate from a woman in her fifties or sixties with Graves' hyperthyroidism. The CDR3 runs from the conserved cysteine through the conserved F or W. The D gene is left open where the match is weak. Not every row has a clone size; where given, it reads once, few, many or a size class.

>TRBV6-1|many|.|TRBJ1-5
CASSEAAGRVDSNQPQHF
TGTGCCAGCAGTGAAGCAGCCGGGAGGGTGGATAGCAATCAGCCCCAGCATTTT
>TRBV28|.|TRBD2|TRBJ2-3
CASSPRTSGSFTDTQYF
TGTGCCAGCAGTCCGCGCACTAGCGGGAGTTTCACAGATACGCAGTATTTT
>TRBV19|.|.|TRBJ2-5
CASSMPSQETQYF
TGTGCCAGTAGTATGCCTAGCCAAGAGACCCAGTACTTC
>TRBV20-1|.|TRBD1|TRBJ2-3
CSARGQGFAIGTDTQYF
TGCAGTGCTAGGGGACAGGGGTTTGCTATCGGCACAGATACGCAGTATTTT
>TRBV6-1|many|.|TRBJ1-5
CASSDTGTGLNQPQHF
TGTGCCAGCAGTGACACGGGTACCGGGTTGAATCAGCCCCAGCATTTT
>TRBV29-1|many|.|TRBJ1-2
CSVSDGPLDYGYTF
TGCAGCGTTTCGGACGGACCCCTTGACTATGGCTACACCTTC
>TRBV7-9|few|.|TRBJ1-2
CASSLAVTGYGYTF
TGTGCCAGCAGCTTAGCAGTCACGGGATATGGCTACACCTTC
>TRBV27|many|.|TRBJ2-1
CASSLFDWNNEQFF
TGTGCCAGCAGTTTATTCGACTGGAACAATGAGCAGTTCTTC
>TRBV7-2|many|.|TRBJ2-7
CASSGYRAIEQYF
TGTGCCAGCAGCGGCTACAGGGCGATCGAGCAGTACTTC
>TRBV12-3/TRBV12-4|few|TRBD1|TRBJ1-1
CASSLQDRGTEAFF
TGTGCCAGCAGTTTACAGGACAGGGGCACTGAAGCTTTCTTT
>TRBV29-1|many|.|TRBJ1-2
CSVEAGGYGYTF
TGCAGCGTTGAAGCGGGGGGCTATGGCTACACCTTC
>TRBV5-1|.|TRBD1|TRBJ1-2
CASSWRDRTDYTF
TGCGCCAGCAGCTGGAGGGACAGGACTGACTACACCTTC
>TRBV6-1|few|.|TRBJ2-4
CASSWQDKNIQYF
TGTGCCAGCAGTTGGCAAGACAAAAACATTCAGTACTTC
>TRBV19|few|.|TRBJ1-5
CASSMGYQPQHF
TGTGCCAGTAGTATGGGTTATCAGCCCCAGCATTTT
>TRBV5-1|many|.|TRBJ2-7
CASSLAQPNTYEQYF
TGCGCCAGCAGCTTGGCTCAGCCCAATACCTACGAGCAGTACTTC
>TRBV10-3|many|TRBD2|TRBJ2-3
CAIRSGTSGSDTQYF
TGTGCCATCAGGTCCGGGACTAGCGGTTCAGATACGCAGTATTTT
>TRBV6-1|few|.|TRBJ1-1
CASSEPSQGSTEAFF
TGTGCCAGCAGTGAACCCAGTCAGGGGAGCACTGAAGCTTTCTTT
>TRBV30|many|TRBD1|TRBJ2-7
CAWRLDGQGTTYEQYF
TGTGCCTGGAGGCTCGACGGACAGGGGACTACCTACGAGCAGTACTTC
>TRBV5-8|few|.|TRBJ1-2
CASSLAREYGYTF
TGTGCCAGCAGCTTGGCCAGGGAGTATGGCTACACCTTC
>TRBV5-1|many|TRBD1|TRBJ1-4
CASSPTTGVGEKLFF
TGCGCCAGCAGTCCAACGACAGGGGTTGGTGAAAAACTGTTTTTT
>TRBV20-1|.|TRBD2|TRBJ2-7
CSAFGTSAYEQYF
TGCAGTGCTTTCGGGACTAGCGCTTACGAGCAGTACTTC
>TRBV28|many|TRBD1|TRBJ1-5
CASREGQGNQPQHF
TGTGCCAGCAGAGAGGGACAGGGCAATCAGCCCCAGCATTTT
>TRBV6-1|many|TRBD1|TRBJ2-5
CASSAGGTGAETQYF
TGTGCCAGCAGTGCGGGGGGGACAGGGGCGGAGACCCAGTACTTC
>TRBV10-3|many|TRBD1|TRBJ2-5
CAISGQGWETQYF
TGTGCCATCAGTGGACAGGGGTGGGAGACCCAGTACTTC
>TRBV11-3|many|TRBD1|TRBJ1-1
CASSFSGTGGTEAFF
TGTGCCAGCAGCTTTTCCGGGACAGGGGGCACTGAAGCTTTCTTT
>TRBV2|many|.|TRBJ2-7
CASSVRVNEQYF
TGTGCCAGCAGTGTAAGGGTCAACGAGCAGTACTTC
>TRBV29-1|.|TRBD1|TRBJ1-2
CSVVGQPLGGYTF
TGCAGCGTCGTGGGACAGCCCCTGGGGGGCTACACCTTC
>TRBV18|many|.|TRBJ2-7
CASSPDSDEQYF
TGTGCCAGCTCCCCGGACAGCGACGAGCAGTACTTC
>TRBV7-9|many|TRBD2|TRBJ2-1
CASSQTSPYNEQFF
TGTGCCAGCAGCCAGACTAGCCCGTACAATGAGCAGTTCTTC
>TRBV10-3|many|.|TRBJ2-7
CAISDPPHSYEQYF
TGTGCCATCAGTGATCCCCCTCACTCCTACGAGCAGTACTTC
>TRBV11-2|many|.|TRBJ2-5
CASSTSTETQYF
TGTGCCAGCAGCACCTCAACTGAGACCCAGTACTTC
>TRBV11-3|.|TRBD1|TRBJ2-3
CASSSRDRERDTQYF
TGTGCCAGCAGCTCGAGGGACAGGGAGAGAGATACGCAGTATTTT
>TRBV9|many|TRBD1|TRBJ2-5
CASSVEGAGETQYF
TGTGCCAGCAGCGTAGAGGGGGCCGGGGAGACCCAGTACTTC
>TRBV5-1|few|TRBD1|TRBJ1-4
CASSQTRDRGEKLFF
TGCGCCAGCAGCCAGACCCGGGACAGGGGTGAAAAACTGTTTTTT
>TRBV14|few|.|TRBJ1-1
CASSHMPRPVGTEAFF
TGTGCCAGCAGCCATATGCCCAGGCCTGTGGGCACTGAAGCTTTCTTT
>TRBV7-2|many|TRBD2|TRBJ2-1
CASSPGLALGNEQFF
TGTGCCAGCAGTCCAGGACTAGCCCTCGGCAATGAGCAGTTCTTC
>TRBV30|many|TRBD2|TRBJ2-7
CAWSTAGGISYEQYF
TGTGCCTGGAGTACTGCGGGAGGTATCTCCTACGAGCAGTACTTC
>TRBV18|.|TRBD1|TRBJ2-2
CASSSQGGHTGELFF
TGTGCCAGCTCAAGTCAAGGGGGCCACACCGGGGAGCTGTTTTTT
>TRBV27|few|TRBD2|TRBJ2-7
CATATSGSVGEQYF
TGTGCCACCGCGACTAGCGGGAGTGTGGGCGAGCAGTACTTC
>TRBV18|many|TRBD2|TRBJ2-7
CASSRGTSGLYSYEQYF
TGTGCCAGCTCACGCGGGACTAGCGGGCTGTACTCCTACGAGCAGTACTTC
>TRBV20-1|many|.|TRBJ2-4
CSAVPIQDNYAKNIQYF
TGCAGTGCCGTGCCCATTCAGGATAACTACGCCAAAAACATTCAGTACTTC
>TRBV20-1|.|.|TRBJ2-7
CSARDRTDRYEQYF
TGCAGTGCTAGAGATAGGACGGATCGCTACGAGCAGTACTTC
>TRBV20-1|.|.|TRBJ2-3
CSMEGAGDTQYF
TGCAGTATGGAGGGCGCGGGAGATACGCAGTATTTT
>TRBV28|many|.|TRBJ2-7
CASSLTGFEQYF
TGTGCCAGCAGTTTAACGGGGTTCGAGCAGTACTTC
>TRBV28|many|.|TRBJ1-1
CASSLYRTGNTEAFF
TGTGCCAGCAGTTTATATAGAACAGGGAACACTGAAGCTTTCTTT
>TRBV5-4|few|.|TRBJ2-2
CASSLAWATGELFF
TGTGCCAGCAGCTTGGCCTGGGCTACCGGGGAGCTGTTTTTT